Following are 5 T cell receptor beta chains from one sample sequenced in a study of cytomegalovirus exposure and HLA in healthy donors. A multiplex PCR was run with 60 Vbeta primers and 13 Jbeta primers. Profiled with immunoSEQ multiplex PCR; TCRdb holds only in-frame clones, not every one. The sample includes approximately 110,000 clones, 77% of them seen just once. Sequenced material: PBMCs. These TCRs come from a woman aged 35 to 49 in good health and CMV-seropositive.

The chain recombines TRBV25-1 with TRBJ2-1, with D possibly being TRBD2 (5 bases). Looked up from germline, CDR1 is MGHDK and CDR2 is SYGVNS. The V end lost 3 bases, the J end lost 7 bases, and 19 bases lay between the germline ends. This CDR3 region has 16 residues. The CDR3 DNA reads TGTGCCAGCAGTGAGGGAAAGAGGGAGCGTTGGAATGAGCAGTTCTTC. Translated, it gives CASSEGKRERWNEQFF. The full variable domain, its missing parts supplied by reference TRBV25-1 and TRBJ2-1, is EADIYQTPRYLVIGTGKKITLECSQTMGHDKMYWYQQDPGMELHLIHYSYGVNSTEKGDLSSESTVSRIRTEHFPLTLESARPSHTSQYLCASSEGKRERWNEQFFGPGTRLTVL.

This clone was counted a few times. The J gene is TRBJ1-5, the V gene TRBV6-5; tentative D call: TRBD1 (5 bases). CDR1 and CDR2 from the germline V gene are MNHEY and SVGAGI. Trimming removed 5 bases from V and 6 bases from J, with 14 bases in between. The CDR3 has 14 amino acids. The CDR3 DNA is TGTGCCAGCAGTGAACTGGGGCAGGGTCAGCCCCAGCATTTT. This codes for CASSELGQGQPQHF.

The chain has TRBV28 and TRBJ2-4, with 8 bases that match TRBD1. The CDR3 has 16 residues. The V and J ends lost 6 bases and 2 bases, in that order; junction bases with no gene match: 9. Germline V gives CDR1 MDHEN, CDR2 SYDVKM. The CDR3 sequence: CASSWDRRPPKNIQYF. CDR3 nucleotides: TGTGCCAGCAGCTGGGACAGGCGGCCTCCCAAAAACATTCAGTACTTC.

The CDR3 region is CASSLAGPQHF. CDR3 coding DNA: TGTGCCAGCAGCTTGGCCGGGCCCCAGCATTTT. This chain joins TRBV5-8 and TRBJ1-5; no reliable D call. Germline-derived CDR1 and CDR2 are SGHTS and YDEGEE. V shed 0 bases and J shed 9 bases, with 4 bases lying between them. The CDR3 extends over 11 amino acids. The entire variable domain, with the rest obtained from reference TRBV5-8 and TRBJ1-5, is as follows: EAGVTQSPTHLIKTRGQQATLRCSPISGHTSVYWYQQALGLGLQFLLWYDEGEERNRGNFPPRFSGRQFPNYSSELNVNALELEDSALYLCASSLAGPQHFGDGTRLSIL.

V usage is TRBV7-9 and J usage is TRBJ1-1; D gene uncertain. Trimming took 6 bases from V and 5 from J, leaving 10 bases between them. The CDR3 extends over 12 amino acids. Germline CDR1 is SEHNR and CDR2 is FQNEAQ (reference sequence). This CDR3 is CASSFRSTEAFF. CDR3 coding DNA: TGTGCCAGCAGTTTTCGGAGTACTGAAGCTTTCTTT.